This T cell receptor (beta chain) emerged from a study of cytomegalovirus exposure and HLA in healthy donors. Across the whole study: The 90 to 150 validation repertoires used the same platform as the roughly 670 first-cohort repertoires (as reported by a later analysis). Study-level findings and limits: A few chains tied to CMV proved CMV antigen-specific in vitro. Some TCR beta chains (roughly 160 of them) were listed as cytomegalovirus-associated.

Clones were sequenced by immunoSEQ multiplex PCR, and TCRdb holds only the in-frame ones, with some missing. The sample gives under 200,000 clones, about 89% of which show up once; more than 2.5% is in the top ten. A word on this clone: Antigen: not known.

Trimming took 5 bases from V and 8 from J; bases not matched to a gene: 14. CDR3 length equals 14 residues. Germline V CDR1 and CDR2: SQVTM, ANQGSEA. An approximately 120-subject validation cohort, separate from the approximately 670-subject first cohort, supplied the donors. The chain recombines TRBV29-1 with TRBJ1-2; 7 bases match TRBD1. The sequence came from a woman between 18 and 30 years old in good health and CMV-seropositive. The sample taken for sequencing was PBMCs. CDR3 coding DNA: TGCAGCGTTCGAACCCTAGAGGGGGCGATAGGCTACACCTTC. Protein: CSVRTLEGAIGYTF.